This T cell receptor beta chain originates from a study of blood T cell repertoires in COVID-19 (dated by TCRdb to 2018 to 2021). Context from the whole study: Collaborator samples came from the United States, Italy and Spain and covered acute and convalescent phases of COVID-19. The material from the prospective study consisted of cDNA or gDNA derived from T cells, B-cell-depleted T cells, or PBMCs. The dataset comprised deeply sampled blood TCRbeta repertoires from subjects exposed to, actively infected with, or recovered from COVID-19. Where available, HLA class I and class II types were taken from metadata supplied by the sample provider and were not determined by assay-based typing. Samples came from the ongoing ImmuneRACE study (first 160 participants) plus 1,254 subjects from 6 global collaborators. The repertoires were released in a freely available public database meant as a resource for research on the immune response to SARS-CoV-2. Nearly every sample came with metadata listing a de-identified subject ID, COVID-19 status, age in years and sex.

Findings and caveats that apply to the study as a whole: The amount of clinical and demographic metadata varied by source and participant and was provided uncurated.

As concerns this clone: Its antigen is unknown. Base quality data are lacking; no much larger clone is found one base away.

Another Seattle source contributed samples from volunteer blood donors who had recovered from COVID-19. Collaborating institutions collected whole blood in K2EDTA tubes following their own protocols. Collaborator samples were shipped for TCRbeta analysis as frozen whole blood, isolated PBMCs, or DNA extracted from either sample type. Trimming removed 5 bases from V and 1 base from J; the gene matches leave 4 bases unexplained. The CDR1 and CDR2 encoded by the germline V gene are SGHTA and FQGNSA. The CDR3 runs 14 amino acids, cysteine and phenylalanine included. Only the CDR3 part of the read is kept: 42 bases, read in frame from the first base. The immunoSEQ Assay, a bias-controlled multiplex PCR, was used to amplify TCRbeta CDR3 regions from genomic DNA. In the paper's pipeline: Nucleated cell counts per sample were estimated from amplification of reference gene primers within the assay. To quantify the absolute abundance of each unique TCRbeta CDR3 rearrangement, sequence reads were collapsed and filtered. For each sample, productive Simpson clonality was calculated as the square root of Simpson's diversity index over productive rearrangements. TCRdb took this table from immuneACCESS and kept in-frame rearrangements with V and J called. Such tables lack part of the clones; where checked against another copy, unresolved V genes explain under half of the gap, and the rest is unexplained. From that table come the V and J calls and clone size; the DNA was used to work out D and trimming. Here the sample has roughly 120,000 clones; approximately 91% occur a single time. In total, the top ten clones hold around 8.4% of the sample.

This sequence originates from a woman in her 70s who had recovered from COVID-19. The sequenced sample consisted of peripheral blood. The V gene is TRBV7-2 and the J gene is TRBJ1-1, with TRBD1 identical over 7 junction bases. The DNA sequence follows: TGTGCCAGCAGCGCCAGGGGGAAGAACACTGAAGCTTTCTTT. The encoded protein is CASSARGKNTEAFF.